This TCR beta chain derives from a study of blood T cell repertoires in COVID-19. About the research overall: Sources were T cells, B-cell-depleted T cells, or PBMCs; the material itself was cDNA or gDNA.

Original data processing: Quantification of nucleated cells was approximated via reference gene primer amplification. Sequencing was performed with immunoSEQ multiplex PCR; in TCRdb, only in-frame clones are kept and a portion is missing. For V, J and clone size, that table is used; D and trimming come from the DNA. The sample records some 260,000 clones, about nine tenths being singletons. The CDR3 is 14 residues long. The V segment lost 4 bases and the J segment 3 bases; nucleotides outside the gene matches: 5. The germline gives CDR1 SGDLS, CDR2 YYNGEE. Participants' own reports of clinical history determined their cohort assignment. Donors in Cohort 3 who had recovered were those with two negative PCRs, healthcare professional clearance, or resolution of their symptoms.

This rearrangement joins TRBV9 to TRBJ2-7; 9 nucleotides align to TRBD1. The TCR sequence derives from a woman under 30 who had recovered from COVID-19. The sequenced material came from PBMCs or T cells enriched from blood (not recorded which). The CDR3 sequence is CASSLQGAGYEQYF. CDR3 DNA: TGTGCCAGCAGCCTACAGGGGGCTGGCTACGAGCAGTACTTC.